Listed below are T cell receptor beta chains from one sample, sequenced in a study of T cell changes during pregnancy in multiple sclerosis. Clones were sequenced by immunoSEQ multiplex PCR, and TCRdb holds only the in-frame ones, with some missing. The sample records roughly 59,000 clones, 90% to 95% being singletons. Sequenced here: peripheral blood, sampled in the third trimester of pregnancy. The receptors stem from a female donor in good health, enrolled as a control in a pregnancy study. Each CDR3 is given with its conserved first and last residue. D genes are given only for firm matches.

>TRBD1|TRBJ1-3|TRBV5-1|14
TGCGCCAGCAGCTGGGGGACAGCTGGAAACACCATATATTTT
CASSWGTAGNTIYF
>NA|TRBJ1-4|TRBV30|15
TGTGCCTGGAGACCCGGACAGTCAACTAATGAAAAACTGTTTTTT
CAWRPGQSTNEKLFF
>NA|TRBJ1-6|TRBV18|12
TGTGCCAGCTCACTCGATAATTCACCCCTCCACTTT
CASSLDNSPLHF
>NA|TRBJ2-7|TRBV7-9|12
TGTGCCAGCAGCTTTAGCGGCTACGAGCAGTACTTC
CASSFSGYEQYF
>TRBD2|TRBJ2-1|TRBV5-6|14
TGTGCCAGCAGCTCTGGGGGGGGTTACAATGAGCAGTTCTTC
CASSSGGGYNEQFF
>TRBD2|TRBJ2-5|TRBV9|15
TGTGCCAGCAGCGTAGCTAGCGGGGGGTGGGAGACCCAGTACTTC
CASSVASGGWETQYF
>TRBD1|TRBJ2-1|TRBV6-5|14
TGTGCCAGCACCTCCGACAGGGGCGACAATGAGCAGTTCTTC
CASTSDRGDNEQFF
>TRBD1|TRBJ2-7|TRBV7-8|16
TGTGCCAGCAGCCTCAGGCTGGACAGGGCGAGGGACGAGCAGTACTTC
CASSLRLDRARDEQYF
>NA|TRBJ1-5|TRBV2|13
TGTGCCAGCAACGAACAGGGCAATCAGCCCCAGCATTTT
CASNEQGNQPQHF
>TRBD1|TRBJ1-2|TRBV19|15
TGTGCCAGTAGTATAAAAGGGGGACAGCCCTATGGCTACACCTTC
CASSIKGGQPYGYTF
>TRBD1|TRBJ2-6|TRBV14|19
TGTGCCAGCAGCCAAGATGAGGGCAGGGGGCTTGGAGGGGCCAACGTCCTGACTTTC
CASSQDEGRGLGGANVLTF
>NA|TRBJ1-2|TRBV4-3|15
TGCGCCAGCAGCCAAGGAGGGGGTAGAAACTATGGCTACACCTTC
CASSQGGGRNYGYTF
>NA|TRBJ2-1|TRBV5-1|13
TGCGCCAGCAGCCAAAATTTGGCCAATGAGCAGTTCTTC
CASSQNLANEQFF
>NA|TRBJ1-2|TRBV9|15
TGTGCCAGCAGCTCAGACAGGAAAGCTAACTATGGCTACACCTTC
CASSSDRKANYGYTF
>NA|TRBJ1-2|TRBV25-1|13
TGTGCCAGCACCCCCGGACAGTCGCGGGGCTACACCTTC
CASTPGQSRGYTF
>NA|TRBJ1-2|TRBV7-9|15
TGTGCCAGCAGCGTGGGACATAATTACGACTATGGCTACACCTTC
CASSVGHNYDYGYTF
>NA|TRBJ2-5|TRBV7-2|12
TGTGCCAGCAGCTCCCTTCGGAGGGCCCAGTACTTC
CASSSLRRAQYF
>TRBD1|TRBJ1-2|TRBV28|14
TGTGCCAGCAGGGGACAGGGAACGAACTATGGCTACACCTTC
CASRGQGTNYGYTF
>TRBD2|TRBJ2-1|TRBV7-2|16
TGTGCCAGCACCACCTCGACTAGCGGGGGATTGAATGAGCAGTTCTTC
CASTTSTSGGLNEQFF
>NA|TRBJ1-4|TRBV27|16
TGTGCCAGCAGAGACAGGCCCCTTGCAACTAATGAAAAACTGTTTTTT
CASRDRPLATNEKLFF
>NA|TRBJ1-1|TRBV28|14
TGTGCCAGCAGTTTAGTACAGGCGAACACTGAAGCTTTCTTT
CASSLVQANTEAFF
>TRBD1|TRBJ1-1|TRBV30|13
TGTGCCTGGACCCCGGACAGGGGGACTGAAGCTTTCTTT
CAWTPDRGTEAFF
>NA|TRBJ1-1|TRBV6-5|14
TGTGCCAGCAGTTACGAGGGGGGGCACACTGAAGCTTTCTTT
CASSYEGGHTEAFF
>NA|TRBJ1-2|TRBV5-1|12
TGCGCCAGCAGCATACAGGGAGATGGCTACACCTTC
CASSIQGDGYTF
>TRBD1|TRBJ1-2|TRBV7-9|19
TGTGCCAGCAGCCCGAGGTCAACAGGGGTAGAAAGAGCTAACTATGGCTACACCTTC
CASSPRSTGVERANYGYTF